The rows below give T cell receptor beta chains drawn from one sample of a study of beta chain features in type 1 diabetes. Clones were read by immunoSEQ multiplex PCR, and TCRdb kept only the in-frame ones, dropping some. The sample has roughly 400,000 clones, over 8.5% seen once. Sequencing was done on a sample of central memory CD4+ T cells from blood. These receptors were obtained from a man aged 25-45 years with type 1 diabetes. Both conserved end residues are part of each CDR3. Fields, in order: J gene, clone size, V gene, D gene, CDR3 protein, CDR3 DNA. A D gene is named only where the DNA matches it firmly. Some rows have no size entry. The others give once, few or many, or a class for an expanded clone.

TRBJ2-1 | few | TRBV6-1 | TRBD1 | CASSRDRAANEQFF | TGTGCCAGCAGCAGGGACAGGGCCGCCAATGAGCAGTTCTTC
TRBJ1-5 | few | TRBV6-1 | - | CASGGGHLRNQPQHF | TGTGCCAGCGGTGGGGGACACTTACGCAATCAGCCCCAGCATTTT
TRBJ2-7 | - | TRBV2 | - | CASTLTVGEQYF | TGTGCCAGCACCCTGACAGTAGGCGAGCAGTACTTC
TRBJ1-3 | few | TRBV14 | - | CASSPTHGNTIYF | TGTGCCAGCAGCCCCACCCACGGAAACACCATATATTTT
TRBJ2-7 | few | TRBV18 | - | CASSPLQNYEQYF | TGTGCCAGCTCACCTTTACAGAACTACGAGCAGTACTTC
TRBJ2-5 | - | TRBV5-4 | - | CASSFPSIETQYF | TGTGCCAGCAGCTTCCCTAGTATAGAGACCCAGTACTTC
TRBJ2-1 | few | TRBV7-9 | - | CASEGAGLRSYNEQFF | TGTGCCAGCGAAGGGGCGGGCCTACGCTCCTACAATGAGCAGTTCTTC
TRBJ2-1 | few | TRBV4-3 | TRBD2 | CASSQGGRDSYNEQFF | TGCGCCAGCAGCCAAGGCGGGAGGGACTCCTACAATGAGCAGTTCTTC
TRBJ1-2 | many | TRBV4-1 | TRBD1 | CASSQADRDYGYTF | TGCGCCAGCAGCCAGGCGGACAGGGACTATGGCTACACCTTC
TRBJ2-3 | many | TRBV4-1 | - | CASGSDTQYF | TGTGCCAGCGGCTCAGATACGCAGTATTTT
TRBJ1-2 | few | TRBV27 | - | CASSFAQGYGYTF | TGTGCCAGCAGTTTCGCGCAGGGCTATGGCTACACCTTC
TRBJ2-3 | few | TRBV6-5 | TRBD2 | CASSYQRLAGDTQYF | TGTGCCAGCAGTTACCAGCGTCTAGCGGGAGATACGCAGTATTTT
TRBJ1-2 | few | TRBV6-5 | - | CASSYSFLGSNYGYTF | TGTGCCAGCAGTTACTCGTTTCTGGGATCTAACTATGGCTACACCTTC
TRBJ2-4 | many | TRBV10-3 | - | CAISDSRDSDIQYF | TGTGCCATCAGTGATAGCAGGGATAGTGACATTCAGTACTTC
TRBJ2-1 | - | TRBV15 | TRBD2 | CATSRARLAGGGQFF | TGTGCCACCAGCAGGGCCCGTCTAGCGGGAGGGGGGCAGTTCTTC
TRBJ2-3 | many | TRBV4-3 | - | CASSQDLRTDTQYF | TGCGCCAGCAGCCAAGATCTGCGCACAGATACGCAGTATTTT
TRBJ2-7 | - | TRBV7-2 | - | CASSLAGATYEQYF | TGTGCCAGCAGCTTAGCGGGAGCAACCTACGAGCAGTACTTC
TRBJ2-3 | few | TRBV27 | - | CASSLYIQGPDTQYF | TGTGCCAGCAGTTTATATATCCAGGGCCCAGATACGCAGTATTTT
TRBJ2-7 | - | TRBV4-2 | TRBD2 | CASSLGTSGTYEQYF | TGTGCCAGCAGCCTCGGGACTAGCGGAACCTACGAGCAGTACTTC
TRBJ2-5 | many | TRBV6-1 | TRBD2 | CASDGTSGRGTQYF | TGTGCCAGCGACGGGACTAGCGGACGCGGGACCCAGTACTTC
TRBJ2-7 | - | TRBV4-3 | TRBD2 | CASSQDPTSGIHEQYF | TGCGCCAGCAGCCAAGACCCGACTAGCGGAATCCACGAGCAGTACTTC
TRBJ1-1 | few | TRBV6-5 | - | CASSSPRDGNTEAFF | TGTGCCAGCAGTTCACCTCGGGACGGTAACACTGAAGCTTTCTTT
TRBJ2-5 | few | TRBV7-9 | - | CASSRDQETQYF | TGTGCCAGCAGCCGTGACCAAGAGACCCAGTACTTC
TRBJ2-1 | few | TRBV7-9 | TRBD1 | CASSPDRSAYNEQFF | TGTGCCAGCAGCCCGGACAGGTCGGCCTACAATGAGCAGTTCTTC
TRBJ2-1 | few | TRBV7-9 | TRBD1 | CASSLTRQGQFF | TGTGCCAGCAGCTTAACCCGACAGGGGCAGTTCTTC
TRBJ1-5 | - | TRBV6-5 | - | CASRGLTDSNQPQHF | TGTGCCAGCAGGGGCTTGACAGATAGCAATCAGCCCCAGCATTTT
TRBJ1-5 | - | TRBV19 | - | CASTQQGDQPQHF | TGTGCCAGTACCCAACAGGGAGATCAGCCCCAGCATTTT
TRBJ1-1 | few | TRBV2 | - | CASRLTGNTEAFF | TGTGCCAGCAGGCTGACAGGGAACACTGAAGCTTTCTTT
TRBJ2-5 | few | TRBV7-2 | - | CASTLTGPQETQYF | TGTGCCAGCACCTTAACAGGGCCGCAAGAGACCCAGTACTTC
TRBJ1-1 | many | TRBV7-2 | - | CASSSRGLSTEAFF | TGTGCCAGCAGCTCCCGAGGACTGTCCACTGAAGCTTTCTTT
TRBJ1-1 | few | TRBV29-1 | TRBD1 | CSVEGQGFSAFF | TGCAGCGTTGAAGGACAGGGATTTTCGGCTTTCTTT
TRBJ2-2 | few | TRBV7-2 | TRBD2 | CASSPSSSGNNGELFF | TGTGCCAGCAGCCCTTCCTCTAGCGGGAATAACGGGGAGCTGTTTTTT
TRBJ2-6 | - | TRBV5-6 | - | CASSLWAASGANVLTF | TGTGCCAGCAGCTTATGGGCAGCCTCTGGGGCCAACGTCCTGACTTTC
TRBJ2-7 | - | TRBV7-2 | - | CASSLARSAGRYF | TGTGCCAGCAGCTTAGCGCGTTCGGCAGGGAGGTACTTC
TRBJ2-7 | few | TRBV7-2 | - | CASSSIATYEQYF | TGTGCCAGCAGCTCCATAGCGACCTACGAGCAGTACTTC
TRBJ1-1 | many | TRBV19 | - | CASRSQSTNTEAFF | TGTGCCAGTAGATCACAGTCTACGAACACTGAAGCTTTCTTT
TRBJ2-5 | - | TRBV7-3 | TRBD2 | CASSLYGTSGSRVETQYF | TGTGCCAGCAGCTTATATGGGACTAGCGGATCAAGGGTGGAGACCCAGTACTTC
TRBJ1-1 | many | TRBV7-9 | - | CASSSLRTEAFF | TGTGCCAGCAGCTCTTTACGGACTGAAGCTTTCTTT
TRBJ1-1 | - | TRBV10-1 | - | CASSGAQTEAFF | TGCGCCAGCAGTGGGGCCCAAACTGAAGCTTTCTTT
TRBJ2-1 | few | TRBV4-1 | - | CASSQGRASPIANEQFF | TGCGCCAGCAGCCAGGGACGGGCTAGCCCTATCGCCAATGAGCAGTTCTTC
TRBJ2-3 | - | TRBV2 | - | CASRGEGTQYF | TGTGCCAGCAGGGGGGAAGGGACGCAGTATTTT